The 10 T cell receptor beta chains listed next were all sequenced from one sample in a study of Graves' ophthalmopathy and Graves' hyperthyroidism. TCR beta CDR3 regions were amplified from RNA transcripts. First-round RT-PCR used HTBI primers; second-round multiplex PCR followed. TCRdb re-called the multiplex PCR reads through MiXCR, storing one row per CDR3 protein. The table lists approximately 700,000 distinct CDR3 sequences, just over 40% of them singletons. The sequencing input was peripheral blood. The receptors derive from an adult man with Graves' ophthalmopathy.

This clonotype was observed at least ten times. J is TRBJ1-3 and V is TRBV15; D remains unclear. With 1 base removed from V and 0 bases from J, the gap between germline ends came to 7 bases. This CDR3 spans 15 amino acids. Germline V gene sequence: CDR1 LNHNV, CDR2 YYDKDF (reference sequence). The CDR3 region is CATSRGVPSGNTIYF. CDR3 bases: TGTGCCACCAGCAGAGGGGTACCCTCTGGAAACACCATATATTTT.

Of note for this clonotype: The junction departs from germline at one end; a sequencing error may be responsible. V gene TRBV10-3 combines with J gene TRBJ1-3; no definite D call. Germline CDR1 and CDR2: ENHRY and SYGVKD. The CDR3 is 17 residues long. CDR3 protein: CASSLARQPPTGNAIYF. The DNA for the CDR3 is TGTGCCAGCAGCTTAGCGCGGCAGCCTCCCACCGGAAACGCCATATATTTT.

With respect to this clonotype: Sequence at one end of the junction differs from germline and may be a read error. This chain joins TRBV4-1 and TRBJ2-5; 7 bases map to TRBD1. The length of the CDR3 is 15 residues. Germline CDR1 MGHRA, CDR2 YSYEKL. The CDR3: CASSQVGQTQGTQYF. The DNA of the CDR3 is TGCGCCAGCAGCCAAGTGGGACAGACCCAAGGGACCCAGTACTTC.

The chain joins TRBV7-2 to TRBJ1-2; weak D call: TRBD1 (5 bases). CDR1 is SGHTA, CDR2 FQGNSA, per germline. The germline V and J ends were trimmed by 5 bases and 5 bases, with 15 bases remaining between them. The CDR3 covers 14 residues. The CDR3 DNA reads TGTGCCAGCAGCCCACTGGGGGATTTTTATGGCTACACCTTC. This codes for CASSPLGDFYGYTF.

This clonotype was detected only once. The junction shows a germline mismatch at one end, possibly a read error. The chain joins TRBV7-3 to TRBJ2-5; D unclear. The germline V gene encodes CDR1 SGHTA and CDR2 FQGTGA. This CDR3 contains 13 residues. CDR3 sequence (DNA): TGCGCCAGCAGCTTGGCCCAGAGAGAGACCCAGTACTTC. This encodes CASSLAQRETQYF.

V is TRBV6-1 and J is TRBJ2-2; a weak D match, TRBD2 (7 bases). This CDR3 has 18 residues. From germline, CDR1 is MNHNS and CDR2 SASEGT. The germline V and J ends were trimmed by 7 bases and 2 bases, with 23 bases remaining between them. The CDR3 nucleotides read TGTGCCAGCAACCAAAAGGGGGACTACTACGGAAACACCGGGGAGCTGTTTTTT. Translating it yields CASNQKGDYYGNTGELFF.

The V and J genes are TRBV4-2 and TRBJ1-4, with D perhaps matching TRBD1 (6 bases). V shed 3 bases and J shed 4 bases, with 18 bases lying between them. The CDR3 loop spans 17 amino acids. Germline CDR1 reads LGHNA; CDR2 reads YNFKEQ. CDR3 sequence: CASSQGDRPGRNEKLFF. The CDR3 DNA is TGTGCCAGCAGCCAGGGAGACAGGCCAGGACGTAATGAAAAACTGTTTTTT.

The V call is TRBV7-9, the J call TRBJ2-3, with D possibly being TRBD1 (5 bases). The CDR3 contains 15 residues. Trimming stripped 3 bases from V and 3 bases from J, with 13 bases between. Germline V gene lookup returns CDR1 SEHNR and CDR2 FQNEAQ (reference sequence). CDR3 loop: CASSFLADSTDTQYF. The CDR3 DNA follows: TGTGCCAGCAGCTTTCTTGCTGACAGTACAGATACGCAGTATTTT. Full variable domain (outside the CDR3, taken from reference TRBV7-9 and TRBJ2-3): DTGVSQNPRHKITKRGQNVTFRCDPISEHNRLYWYRQTLGQGPEFLTYFQNEAQLEKSRLLSDRFSAERPKGSFSTLEIQRTEQGDSAMYLCASSFLADSTDTQYFGPGTRLTVL.

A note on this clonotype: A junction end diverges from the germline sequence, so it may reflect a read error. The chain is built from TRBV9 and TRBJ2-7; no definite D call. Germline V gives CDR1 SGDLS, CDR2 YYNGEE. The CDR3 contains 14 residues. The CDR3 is CASSLGPSHYEQYF. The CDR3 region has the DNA TGCGCCAGCAGCTTGGGTCCTAGTCACTACGAGCAGTACTTC.

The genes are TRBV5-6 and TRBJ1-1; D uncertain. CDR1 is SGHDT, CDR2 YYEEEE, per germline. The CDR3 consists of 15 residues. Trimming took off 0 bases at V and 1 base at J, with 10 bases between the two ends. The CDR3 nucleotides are TGTGCCAGCAGCTTGGGCCTTATTAGGAACACTGAAGCTTTCTTT. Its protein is CASSLGLIRNTEAFF.